This T cell receptor (beta chain) was documented in a study of T cells after yellow fever vaccination. Background on the study: Libraries from low-cell-number fractions were prepared with the SMART-Seq v4 Ultra Low Input RNA kit.

Regarding the study as a whole: High-abundance clonotypes from the bulk population could contaminate FACS-sorted repertoires. Post-booster reappearance was seen for most primary-vaccination clones (about 95% CD4, 75% to 90% CD8).

MiXCR was run by TCRdb on the 5' RACE reads, yielding one entry per CDR3 protein. The table includes 450,000 to 550,000 distinct CDR3 sequences, 20% to 25% detected once. There are many counts of this clonotype. Its antigen is not known. The germline gives CDR1 MNHNS, CDR2 SASEGT. V lost 4 bases to trimming and J lost 7 bases, with 14 bases between them. The CDR3 is 14 amino acids. The material sequenced was PBMCs, taken roughly 20 days after the first yellow fever vaccination. The receptor's source is a man between 18 and 35 years old who received the YFV17D yellow fever vaccine. The rearrangement links TRBV6-1 to TRBJ1-5, with no clear D. CDR3 region: CASSVTQVVQPQHF. The CDR3, as DNA: TGTGCCAGCAGTGTCACTCAGGTCGTCCAGCCCCAGCATTTT.